This is a list of T cell receptor beta chains from one sample in a study of blood T cell repertoires in COVID-19. Sequencing was performed with immunoSEQ multiplex PCR; in TCRdb, only in-frame clones are kept and a portion is missing. The sample includes 190,000 or so clones, about 91% of them seen just once. Sequenced: peripheral blood. The receptor source for this set is a woman younger than 45 with acute or convalescent COVID-19. The CDR3 runs from the conserved cysteine through the conserved F or W. Fields, in order: V gene, CDR3 length, J gene, D gene, clone size, CDR3 protein, CDR3 DNA. The D gene is left open where the match is weak. Not all rows give a size; the values are once, few, many and, for expanded clones, a class.

TRBV18,14,TRBJ1-4,TRBD1,.,CASSRTGDNEKLFF,TGTGCCAGCTCACGGACAGGTGATAATGAAAAACTGTTTTTT
TRBV18,14,TRBJ2-2,.,.,CASYSSANTGELFF,TGTGCCAGCTATTCAAGCGCGAACACCGGGGAGCTGTTTTTT
TRBV5-5,14,TRBJ1-3,.,.,CASSVWGAGNTIYF,TGTGCCAGCAGCGTCTGGGGAGCTGGAAACACCATATATTTT
TRBV6-5,15,TRBJ2-1,TRBD2,few,CASSIRLAGRNEQFF,TGTGCCAGCAGCATAAGACTAGCTGGGAGGAATGAGCAGTTCTTC
TRBV19,15,TRBJ2-7,.,.,CASSIRDTRSYEQYF,TGTGCCAGTAGTATCCGGGACACCCGTTCCTACGAGCAGTACTTC
TRBV24-1,13,TRBJ1-2,.,.,CATQPGENYGYTF,TGTGCCACGCAGCCAGGGGAGAACTATGGCTACACCTTC
TRBV4-2,13,TRBJ2-3,.,.,CASSQQGPDTQYF,TGTGCCAGCAGCCAGCAGGGTCCAGATACGCAGTATTTT
TRBV28,14,TRBJ1-1,TRBD1,once,CASSLRGTVEKAFF,TGTGCCAGCAGTTTAAGAGGGACAGTGGAAAAAGCTTTCTTT
TRBV20-1,12,TRBJ1-1,.,.,CSASWAGGKAFF,TGCAGTGCTAGTTGGGCCGGGGGGAAAGCTTTCTTT
TRBV3-1/TRBV3-2,15,TRBJ1-6,.,.,CASSHGGSGRSPLHF,TGTGCCAGCAGCCACGGCGGCAGCGGAAGATCACCCCTCCACTTT
TRBV3-1/TRBV3-2,14,TRBJ1-2,.,.,CASSQPQGNYGYTF,TGTGCCAGCAGCCAACCCCAGGGAAACTATGGCTACACCTTC
TRBV30,12,TRBJ2-1,.,.,CAWNPTYNEQFF,TGTGCCTGGAACCCTACCTACAATGAGCAGTTCTTC
TRBV5-1,17,TRBJ2-1,TRBD2,.,CASSLGTSGTLSGEQFF,TGCGCCAGCAGCTTGGGGACTAGCGGGACCCTTTCGGGTGAGCAGTTCTTC
TRBV29-1,13,TRBJ1-5,.,.,CSVGWGRDQPQHF,TGCAGCGTTGGATGGGGCAGAGATCAGCCCCAGCATTTT
TRBV2,14,TRBJ1-2,.,once,CASSDVGPNYGYTF,TGTGCCAGCAGTGATGTGGGGCCTAACTATGGCTACACCTTC
TRBV28,14,TRBJ2-7,TRBD1,.,CASTLGTGGYEQYF,TGTGCCAGCACTTTGGGGACAGGAGGATACGAGCAGTACTTC
TRBV5-1,16,TRBJ2-3,TRBD2,.,CASSLGGRSVTDTQYF,TGCGCCAGCAGCCTGGGCGGGAGGTCTGTAACAGATACGCAGTATTTT
TRBV18,14,TRBJ1-5,.,.,CASSRTGYQLPQHF,TGTGCCAGCTCCCGGACTGGGTACCAGCTGCCCCAGCATTTT
TRBV5-6,12,TRBJ1-4,.,.,CASSLERGSLFF,TGTGCCAGCAGCTTGGAAAGGGGTAGTCTGTTTTTT
TRBV28,12,TRBJ2-7,.,.,CASSRTAYEQYF,TGTGCCAGCAGTCGGACAGCCTACGAGCAGTACTTC
TRBV5-1,15,TRBJ2-2,.,.,CASRGGGTNTGELFF,TGCGCCAGCCGCGGAGGAGGGACGAACACCGGGGAGCTGTTTTTT
TRBV9,15,TRBJ2-1,TRBD2,.,CASSVLAGGLNEQFF,TGTGCCAGCAGCGTACTAGCGGGAGGGCTGAATGAGCAGTTCTTC